The TCR beta chain described here comes from a study of T cell responses to AZD1222 COVID-19 vaccine. Study observations and caveats: Variant regions that are unmutated are reportedly the target of nearly half of spike-specific TCRs.

With regard to this clone: Its target is not known.

Sequencing was performed with immunoSEQ multiplex PCR; in TCRdb, only in-frame clones are kept and a portion is missing. The sample holds about 210,000 clones, 85% to 95% seen once. V dropped 6 bases and J dropped 4 bases, with 9 bases sitting between them. The CDR3 runs 12 residues. The origin of this receptor is an adult in good health. This chain links TRBV12-3 or TRBV12-4 with TRBJ1-2, with a tentative D call TRBD1 (5 bases). This specimen consisted of peripheral blood, obtained on day 0 of AZD1222 vaccination. The CDR3 is CASRGGFYGYTF. The CDR3 nucleotides are TGTGCCAGCAGGGGGGGTTTCTATGGCTACACCTTC.